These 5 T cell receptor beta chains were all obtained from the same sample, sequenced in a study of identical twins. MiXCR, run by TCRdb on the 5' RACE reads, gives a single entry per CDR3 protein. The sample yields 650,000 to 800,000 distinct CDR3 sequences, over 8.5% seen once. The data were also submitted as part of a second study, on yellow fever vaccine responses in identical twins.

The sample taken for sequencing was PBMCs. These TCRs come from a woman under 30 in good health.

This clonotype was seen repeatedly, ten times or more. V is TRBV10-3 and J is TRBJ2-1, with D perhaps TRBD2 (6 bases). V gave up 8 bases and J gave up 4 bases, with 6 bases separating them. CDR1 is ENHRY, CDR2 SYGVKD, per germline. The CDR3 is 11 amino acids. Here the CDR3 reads CAIRGYNEQFF. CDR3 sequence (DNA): TGTGCCATCCGGGGGTACAATGAGCAGTTCTTC.

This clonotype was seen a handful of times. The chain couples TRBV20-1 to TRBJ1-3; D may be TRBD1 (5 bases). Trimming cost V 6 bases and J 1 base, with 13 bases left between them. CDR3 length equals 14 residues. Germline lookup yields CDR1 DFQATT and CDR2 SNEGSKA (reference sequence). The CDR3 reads CSARGGASGNTIYF. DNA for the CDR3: TGCAGTGCCCGAGGAGGGGCGTCTGGAAACACCATATATTTT.

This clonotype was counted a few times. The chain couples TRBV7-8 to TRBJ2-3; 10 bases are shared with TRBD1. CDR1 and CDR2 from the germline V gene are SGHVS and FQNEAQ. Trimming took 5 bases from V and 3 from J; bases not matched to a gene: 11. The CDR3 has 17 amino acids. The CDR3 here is CASSIRDRGYNTDTQYF. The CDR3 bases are TGTGCCAGCAGCATAAGGGACAGGGGATACAATACAGATACGCAGTATTTT.

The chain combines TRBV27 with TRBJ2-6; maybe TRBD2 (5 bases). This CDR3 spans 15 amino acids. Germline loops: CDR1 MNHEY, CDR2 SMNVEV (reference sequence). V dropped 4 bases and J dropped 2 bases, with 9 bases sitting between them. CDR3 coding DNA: TGTGCCAGCAGTTCCGGACTGGCTGGGGCCAACGTCCTGACTTTC. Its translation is CASSSGLAGANVLTF. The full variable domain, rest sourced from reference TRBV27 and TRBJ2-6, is EAQVTQNPRYLITVTGKKLTVTCSQNMNHEYMSWYRQDPGLGLRQIYYSMNVEVTDKGDVPEGYKVSRKEKRNFPLILESPSPNQTSLYFCASSSGLAGANVLTFGAGSRLTVL.

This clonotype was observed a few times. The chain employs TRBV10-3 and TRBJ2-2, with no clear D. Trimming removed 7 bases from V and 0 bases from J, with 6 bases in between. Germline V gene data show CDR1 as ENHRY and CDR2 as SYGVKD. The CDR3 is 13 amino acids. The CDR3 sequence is CAIMSPNTGELFF. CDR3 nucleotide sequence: TGTGCCATCATGAGTCCGAACACCGGGGAGCTGTTTTTT.